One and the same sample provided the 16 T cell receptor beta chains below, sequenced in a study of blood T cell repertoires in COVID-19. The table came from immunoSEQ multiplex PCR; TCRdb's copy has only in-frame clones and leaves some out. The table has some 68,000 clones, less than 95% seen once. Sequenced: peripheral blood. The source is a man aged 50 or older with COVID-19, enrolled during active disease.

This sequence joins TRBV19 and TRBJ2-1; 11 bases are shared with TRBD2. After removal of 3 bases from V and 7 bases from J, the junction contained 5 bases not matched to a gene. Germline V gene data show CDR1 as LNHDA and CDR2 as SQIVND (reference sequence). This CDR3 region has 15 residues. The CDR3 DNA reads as TGTGCCAGTAGTATTGGGGCTAGCGGGAGGAATGAGCAGTTCTTC. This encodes CASSIGASGRNEQFF.

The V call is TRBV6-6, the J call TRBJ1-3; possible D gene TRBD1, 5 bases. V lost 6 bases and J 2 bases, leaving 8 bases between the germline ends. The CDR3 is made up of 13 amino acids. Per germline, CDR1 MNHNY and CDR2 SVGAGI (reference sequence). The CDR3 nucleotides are TGTGCCAGCAGCGGGACTGCTGGAAACACCATATATTTT. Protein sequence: CASSGTAGNTIYF.

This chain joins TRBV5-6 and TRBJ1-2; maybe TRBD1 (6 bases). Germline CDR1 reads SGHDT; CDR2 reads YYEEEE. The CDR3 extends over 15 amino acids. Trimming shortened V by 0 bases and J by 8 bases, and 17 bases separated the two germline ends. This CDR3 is CASSLVGQGRSGYTF. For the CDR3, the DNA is TGTGCCAGCAGCTTGGTGGGACAAGGTCGTTCGGGCTACACCTTC.

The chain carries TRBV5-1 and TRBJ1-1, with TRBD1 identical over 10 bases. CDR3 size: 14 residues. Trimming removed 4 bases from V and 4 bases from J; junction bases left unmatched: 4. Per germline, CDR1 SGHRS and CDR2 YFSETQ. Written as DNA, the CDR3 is TGCGCCAGCAGCAAGGGACAGGGGAGCACTGAAGCTTTCTTT. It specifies CASSKGQGSTEAFF. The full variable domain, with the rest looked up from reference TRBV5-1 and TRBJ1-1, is KAGVTQTPRYLIKTRGQQVTLSCSPISGHRSVSWYQQTPGQGLQFLFEYFSETQRNKGNFPGRFSGRQFSNSRSEMNVSTLELGDSALYLCASSKGQGSTEAFFGQGTRLTVV.

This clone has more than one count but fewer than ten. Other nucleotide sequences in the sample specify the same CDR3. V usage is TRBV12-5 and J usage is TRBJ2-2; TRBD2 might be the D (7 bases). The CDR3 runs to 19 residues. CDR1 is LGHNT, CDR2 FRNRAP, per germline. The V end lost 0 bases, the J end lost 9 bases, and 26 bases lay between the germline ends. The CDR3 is CASGLVWEGGRTGLRELFF. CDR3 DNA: TGTGCTAGTGGTTTGGTATGGGAGGGGGGCCGGACTGGCCTCCGGGAGCTGTTTTTT.

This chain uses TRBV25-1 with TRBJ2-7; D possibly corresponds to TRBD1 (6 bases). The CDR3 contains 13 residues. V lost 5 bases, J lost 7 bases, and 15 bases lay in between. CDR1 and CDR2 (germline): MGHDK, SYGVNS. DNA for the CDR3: TGTGCCAGCAGTCCCAGGGGCGGCAGGGAGCAGTACTTC. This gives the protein CASSPRGGREQYF.

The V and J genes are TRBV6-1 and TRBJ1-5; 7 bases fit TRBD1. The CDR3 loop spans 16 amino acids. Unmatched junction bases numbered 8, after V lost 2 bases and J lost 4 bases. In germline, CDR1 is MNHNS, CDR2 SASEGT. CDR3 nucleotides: TGTGCCAGCAGTGAAAATTGGGGACAGAGGAATCAGCCCCAGCATTTT. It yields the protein CASSENWGQRNQPQHF.

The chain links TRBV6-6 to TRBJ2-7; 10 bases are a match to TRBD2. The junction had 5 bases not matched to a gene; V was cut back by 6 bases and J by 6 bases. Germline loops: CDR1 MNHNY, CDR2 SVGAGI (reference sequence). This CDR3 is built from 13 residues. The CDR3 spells CASSRGLAREQYF. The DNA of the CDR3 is TGTGCCAGCAGCCGGGGACTAGCGCGCGAGCAGTACTTC.

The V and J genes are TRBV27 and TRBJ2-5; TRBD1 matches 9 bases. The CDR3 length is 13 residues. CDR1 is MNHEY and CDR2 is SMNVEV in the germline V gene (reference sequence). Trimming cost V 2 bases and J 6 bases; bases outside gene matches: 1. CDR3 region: CASSLGQGKTQYF. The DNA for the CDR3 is TGTGCCAGCAGTTTAGGACAGGGGAAGACCCAGTACTTC.

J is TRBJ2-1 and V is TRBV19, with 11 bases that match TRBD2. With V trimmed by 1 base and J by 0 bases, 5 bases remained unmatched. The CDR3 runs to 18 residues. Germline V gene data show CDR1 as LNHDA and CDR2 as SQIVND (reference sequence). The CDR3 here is CASSIVGSGGASYNEQFF. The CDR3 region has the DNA TGTGCCAGTAGTATAGTAGGTAGCGGGGGGGCCTCCTACAATGAGCAGTTCTTC.

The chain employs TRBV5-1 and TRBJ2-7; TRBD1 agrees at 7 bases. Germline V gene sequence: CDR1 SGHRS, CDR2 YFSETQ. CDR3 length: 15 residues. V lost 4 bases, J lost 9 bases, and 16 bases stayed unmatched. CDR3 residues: CASSNTGASGIVQYF. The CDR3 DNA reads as TGCGCCAGCAGCAATACAGGGGCTTCCGGAATCGTGCAGTACTTC.

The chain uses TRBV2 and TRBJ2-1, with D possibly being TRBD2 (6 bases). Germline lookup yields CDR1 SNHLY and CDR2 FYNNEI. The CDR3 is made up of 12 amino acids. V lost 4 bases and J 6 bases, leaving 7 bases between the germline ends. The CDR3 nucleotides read TGTGCCAGCAGTGGTAGCGGCAATGAGCAGTTCTTC. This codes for CASSGSGNEQFF.

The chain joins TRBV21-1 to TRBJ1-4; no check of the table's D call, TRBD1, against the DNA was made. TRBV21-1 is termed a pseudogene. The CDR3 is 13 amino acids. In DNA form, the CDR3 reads TGTGCCACCGAGGACAGGGACCATGAAAAACTGTTTTTT. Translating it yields CATEDRDHEKLFF.

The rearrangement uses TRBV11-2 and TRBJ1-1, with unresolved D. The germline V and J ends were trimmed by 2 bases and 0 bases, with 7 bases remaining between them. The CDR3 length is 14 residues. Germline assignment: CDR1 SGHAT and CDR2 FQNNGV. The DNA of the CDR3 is TGTGCCAGCAGCTTACTAGGCTTGAACACTGAAGCTTTCTTT. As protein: CASSLLGLNTEAFF.

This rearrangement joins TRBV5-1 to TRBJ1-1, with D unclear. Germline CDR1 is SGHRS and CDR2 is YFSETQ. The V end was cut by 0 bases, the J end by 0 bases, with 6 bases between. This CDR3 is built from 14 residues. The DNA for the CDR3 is TGCGCCAGCAGCTTGGGACAAATGAACACTGAAGCTTTCTTT. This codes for CASSLGQMNTEAFF.

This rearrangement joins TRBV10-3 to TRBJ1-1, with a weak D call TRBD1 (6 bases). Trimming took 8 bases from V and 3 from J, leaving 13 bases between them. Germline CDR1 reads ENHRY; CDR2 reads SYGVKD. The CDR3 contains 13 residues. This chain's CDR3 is CAIGRTEDTEAFF. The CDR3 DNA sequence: TGTGCCATCGGAAGGACAGAAGACACTGAAGCTTTCTTT.